This section outlines one T cell receptor beta chain sequence together with its context. Its target is not known. The data originate from a study of early stage breast cancer tumors. For the study at large: Eight ER+/PR+/HER2- tumors were invasive ductal; a few were invasive lobular.

With 2 bases removed from V and 0 bases from J, the gap between germline ends came to 14 bases. The CDR3 contains 17 residues. Germline CDR1 SGHRS, CDR2 YFSETQ. Study results and limitations: Commonly generated sequences made up most enriched TCRB sequences shared between patients.

Sequencing was performed with immunoSEQ multiplex PCR; in TCRdb, only in-frame clones are kept and a portion is missing. In the table there are 20,000 to 25,000 clones, about 75% of which are singletons. The source of this sequence is a person aged 55 to 75 with breast cancer. Sequencing used blood. The chain is built from TRBV5-1 and TRBJ2-2; D gene ambiguous. The CDR3 spells CASSFLTVISNTGELFF. The CDR3 nucleotides are TGCGCCAGCAGCTTTCTAACAGTAATCTCGAACACCGGGGAGCTGTTTTTT.